The clone carrying this T cell receptor beta chain was recorded only once. With 1 base removed from V and 6 bases from J, the gap between germline ends came to 12 bases. CDR3 length: 14 amino acids. The V gene's germline CDR1 is LNHDA and CDR2 SQIVND (reference sequence). This sample was taken from a study of blood T cell repertoires in COVID-19. About the research overall: Italy, Spain and the United States were the sources of the convalescent and acute COVID-19 samples. Sample material is recorded as cDNA or gDNA derived from T cells, B-cell-depleted T cells, or PBMCs.

In the source study's methods: Reference gene primer amplification gave estimated nucleated cell counts. Produced via immunoSEQ multiplex PCR; TCRdb's table is partial and in-frame only. V, J and clone size were drawn from that table, and D and trimming were deduced from the DNA. The sample consists of 60,000 or so clones, 78% of them appearing once. Sequencing input: peripheral blood. This TCR came from a human donor in a cohort sampled during active COVID-19. This chain connects TRBV19 to TRBJ1-1, with a tentative D call TRBD1 (5 bases). CDR3 in DNA: TGTGCCAGTAGTATAGTCCAGGGCGCATCTGAAGCTTTCTTT. This gives the protein CASSIVQGASEAFF.